This TCR beta chain was recovered during a study of CD8+ T cells in alopecia areata. As the sequencing template, cDNA was produced by extracting RNA and reverse transcribing it. Libraries were prepared by immunoSEQ multiplex PCR; TCRdb keeps only in-frame clonotypes and omits some of them. The repertoire holds about 110,000 clones, roughly 55% seen once, with 10% to 15% in the top ten. Regarding treatment: oral pan-JAK inhibitor, 5-10 mg twice daily. Unmatched junction bases numbered 9, after V lost 2 bases and J lost 6 bases. CDR3 size: 15 residues. The germline V gene encodes CDR1 SQVTM and CDR2 ANQGSEA.

The source was CD8+ T cells sorted from blood, collected at week 24, from a patient treated with tofacitinib. The rearrangement uses TRBV29-1 and TRBJ2-4; 8 nucleotides agree with TRBD2. The sequence derives from a human donor with alopecia areata. The CDR3 nucleotides are TGCAGCGTTGAACCCGGGGGGGAGGGAGGAAACATTCAGTACTTC. It specifies CSVEPGGEGGNIQYF. The variable domain in full, completed from reference TRBV29-1 and TRBJ2-4, reads SAVISQKPSRDICQRGTSLTIQCQVDSQVTMMFWYRQQPGQSLTLIATANQGSEATYESGFVIDKFPISRPNLTFSTLTVSNMSPEDSSIYLCSVEPGGEGGNIQYFGAGTRLSVL.